Shown below are 23 T cell receptor beta chains from a single sample sequenced in a study of cytomegalovirus exposure and HLA in healthy donors. Primers for the PCR totalled 60 Vbeta and 13 Jbeta. TCRdb keeps only in-frame clones here, not all; method: immunoSEQ multiplex PCR. This sample has roughly 100,000 clones, with about 70% found just once. Input material: PBMCs. These receptors originate from a man aged 30 to 45 in good health and CMV-seronegative.

This clone has just a few counts. The V call is TRBV5-5, the J call TRBJ2-1; the match to TRBD2 covers 11 bases. Germline values: CDR1 SGHKS, CDR2 YYEKEE (reference sequence). V was pared by 3 bases and J by 1 base, with 3 bases of the junction left unmatched. The CDR3 covers 16 residues. CDR3 residues: CASSSGLAVSYNEQFF. The CDR3, as DNA: TGTGCCAGCAGCTCGGGACTAGCGGTGTCCTACAATGAGCAGTTCTTC.

The chain is built from TRBV30 and TRBJ1-2; D is undetermined. Trimming took off 3 bases at V and 8 bases at J, with 10 bases between the two ends. The CDR3 runs 11 residues. Germline CDR1 and CDR2: GTSNPN and SVGIG (reference sequence). The CDR3 region has the DNA TGTGCCTGGAGAGAGGTAGGCGGCTACACCTTC. Its translation is CAWREVGGYTF.

This clone was counted between two and nine times. This chain joins TRBV30 and TRBJ2-5; TRBD2 matches at 11 bases. The junction had 8 bases not matched to a gene; V was cut back by 6 bases and J by 5 bases. This CDR3 has 14 amino acids. Germline CDR1 is GTSNPN and CDR2 is SVGIG (reference sequence). The CDR3 bases are TGTGCCTGCCCCCCGGTAGCGGGAGGGGAGACCCAGTACTTC. Translating gives CACPPVAGGETQYF.

This chain connects TRBV11-2 to TRBJ2-1, with 7 positions matching TRBD2. With V trimmed by 4 bases and J by 8 bases, 17 bases remained unmatched. The CDR3 consists of 17 residues. Per the germline V gene, CDR1 is SGHAT and CDR2 is FQNNGV. DNA of the CDR3: TGTGCCAGCAGCTCTCCCGCACTAGCGTCCCGAGGGGATGAGCAGTTCTTC. This translates into CASSSPALASRGDEQFF.

The J gene is TRBJ2-7, the V gene TRBV6-5, with a possible D match to TRBD1 (6 bases). CDR1 and CDR2 (germline): MNHEY, SVGAGI. The V end was cut by 5 bases, the J end by 3 bases, with 14 bases between. The CDR3 sequence is 14 residues long. The CDR3 DNA reads as TGTGCCAGCAGTATGGGGGCAGGGAGCTACGAGCAGTACTTC. Translated: CASSMGAGSYEQYF.

The V call is TRBV28, the J call TRBJ2-7, with 7 bases fitting TRBD1. There are 14 residues in the CDR3. Trimming at V came to 7 bases and at J to 2 bases, leaving 8 bases not matched to a gene. Germline V lookup: CDR1 MDHEN, CDR2 SYDVKM. CDR3 DNA sequence: TGTGCCAGCACCACCGGGACAGCTACCTACGAGCAGTACTTC. Translation gives CASTTGTATYEQYF. Supplemented by reference TRBV28 and TRBJ2-7, the full variable domain reads DVKVTQSSRYLVKRTGEKVFLECVQDMDHENMFWYRQDPGLGLRLIYFSYDVKMKEKGDIPEGYSVSREKKERFSLILESASTNQTSMYLCASTTGTATYEQYFGPGTRLTVT.

The gene calls are TRBV1 and TRBJ2-3; the table's D call, TRBD1, has no DNA check behind it. TRBV1 is marked as a pseudogene. The CDR3 length is 19 residues. The DNA of the CDR3 is TGCACCAGCAGCACTTGGACAGGGGATTTTGTCCGTAGCACAGATACGCAGTATTTT. As protein: CTSSTWTGDFVRSTDTQYF.

This chain links TRBV28 with TRBJ2-7, with D uncertain. The V gene's germline CDR1 is MDHEN and CDR2 SYDVKM. Trimming pared 5 bases from V and 2 bases from J, leaving 16 bases between. This CDR3 has 15 residues. CDR3 protein: CASSPAYDKPYEQYF. The CDR3 nucleotides read TGTGCCAGCAGTCCCGCCTACGACAAACCCTACGAGCAGTACTTC.

This clone was counted once. The chain is built from TRBV18 and TRBJ2-6, with TRBD2 matching over 7 bases. In germline, CDR1 is KGHSH, CDR2 LQKENI. Trimming cost V 2 bases and J 0 bases; bases outside gene matches: 4. The length of the CDR3 is 17 residues. As DNA, the CDR3 is TGTGCCAGCTCACCAGAAGCGGGACCCTCTGGGGCCAACGTCCTGACTTTC. Translating gives CASSPEAGPSGANVLTF.

The V call is TRBV11-1, the J call TRBJ2-7; the match to TRBD1 covers 7 bases. With 2 bases clipped from V and 4 bases from J, the junction kept 8 bases outside the gene matches. CDR1 SGHAT and CDR2 FQDESV come from the germline V gene (reference sequence). The CDR3 sequence is 15 residues long. CDR3 loop: CASSLFTGAVYEQYF. For the CDR3, the DNA is TGTGCCAGCAGCTTATTTACAGGGGCTGTATACGAGCAGTACTTC.

This clone was counted a few times. The CDR3 bases are TGTGCCAGCAGTTTAACAGGAAGCACAGATACGCAGTATTTT. Its protein product is CASSLTGSTDTQYF. The genes are TRBV28 and TRBJ2-3, with D possibly matching TRBD1 (5 bases). This CDR3 has 14 amino acids. V was trimmed by 2 bases and J by 0 bases, leaving 6 bases between them. Germline loops: CDR1 MDHEN, CDR2 SYDVKM.

V usage is TRBV2 and J usage is TRBJ1-2; D may be TRBD1 (6 bases). The length of the CDR3 is 14 residues. Deletions cut 5 bases from V and 8 bases from J, with 18 bases between. Per germline, CDR1 SNHLY and CDR2 FYNNEI. CDR3 coding DNA: TGTGCCAGCAGTCCTGGACAGACCTTCGGAGGCTACACCTTC. Translated, it gives CASSPGQTFGGYTF.

The sample holds a few counts of this clone. The rearrangement links TRBV5-4 to TRBJ2-7, with 9 bases identical to TRBD1. The V and J ends lost 0 bases and 5 bases, in that order; junction bases with no gene match: 6. Looked up from germline, CDR1 is SGHNT and CDR2 is YYREEE (reference sequence). CDR3 length: 15 amino acids. The CDR3 DNA reads as TGTGCCAGCAGCTTGGTGGGACAGGGTACAAACGAGCAGTACTTC. This codes for CASSLVGQGTNEQYF.

V usage is TRBV5-1 and J usage is TRBJ1-1; 8 bases match TRBD1. The V segment lost 0 bases and the J segment 2 bases; nucleotides outside the gene matches: 3. CDR1 is SGHRS and CDR2 is YFSETQ in the germline V gene. The CDR3 spans 15 residues. CDR3 in amino acids: CASSLDRGGNTEAFF. The CDR3, as DNA: TGCGCCAGCAGCTTGGACAGGGGGGGCAACACTGAAGCTTTCTTT.

The chain joins TRBV7-2 to TRBJ2-7; no definite D call. Germline assignment: CDR1 SGHTA and CDR2 FQGNSA. This CDR3 spans 16 amino acids. V lost 2 bases, J lost 0 bases, and 14 bases lay in between. The CDR3 DNA follows: TGTGCCAGCAGCTTATTTCCGGGTAAAGTCTCCTACGAGCAGTACTTC. It is translated as CASSLFPGKVSYEQYF.

The genes are TRBV14 and TRBJ2-3; D remains unclear. Trimming cost V 0 bases and J 10 bases, with 11 bases left between them. The CDR3 covers 13 residues. Germline CDR1 is SGHDN and CDR2 is FVKESK. CDR3 coding DNA: TGTGCCAGCAGCCAAGATCGGAGTGCCCCGCAGTATTTT. As protein: CASSQDRSAPQYF.

V gene TRBV11-2 combines with J gene TRBJ2-7, with 7 bases aligning to TRBD1. V trimming: 4 bases; J trimming: 5 bases; junction bases outside the gene matches: 5. CDR3 size: 13 residues. Germline CDR1 reads SGHAT; CDR2 reads FQNNGV. The CDR3 bases are TGTGCCAGCAGCTCTGACAGGGTGCACGAGCAGTACTTC. Its translation: CASSSDRVHEQYF. Drawing the rest from reference TRBV11-2 and TRBJ2-7, the complete variable domain is EAGVAQSPRYKIIEKRQSVAFWCNPISGHATLYWYQQILGQGPKLLIQFQNNGVVDDSQLPKDRFSAERLKGVDSTLKIQPAKLEDSAVYLCASSSDRVHEQYFGPGTRLTVT.

The chain joins TRBV15 to TRBJ2-7; 12 bases line up with TRBD2. The CDR3 has 15 residues. The V gene end was trimmed by 5 bases and the J gene end by 1 base; junction bases not matched to a gene: 3. Germline loops: CDR1 LNHNV, CDR2 YYDKDF (reference sequence). CDR3 amino acids: CATSRLAGGSYEQYF. CDR3 coding DNA: TGTGCCACCAGCCGCCTAGCGGGAGGGTCCTACGAGCAGTACTTC.

The gene calls are TRBV5-6 and TRBJ1-2, with 8 bases aligning to TRBD1. CDR1 is SGHDT, CDR2 YYEEEE, per germline. The length of the CDR3 is 13 residues. V lost 5 bases, J lost 6 bases, and 6 bases stayed unmatched. The CDR3 loop reads CASSFQGAHGYTF. The CDR3, as DNA: TGTGCCAGCAGTTTCCAGGGGGCTCATGGCTACACCTTC.

This chain uses TRBV29-1 with TRBJ2-2; no definite D call. Germline CDR1 is SQVTM and CDR2 is ANQGSEA. Trimming left V 3 bases short and J 1 base short, with 6 bases between. This CDR3 contains 13 residues. CDR3 in DNA: TGCAGCGTTGACACGCGGAACACCGGGGAGCTGTTTTTT. This translates into CSVDTRNTGELFF.

The chain combines TRBV4-3 with TRBJ2-7, with TRBD2 matching 11 bases. V dropped 0 bases and J dropped 3; count of bases not matched to a gene: 10. Germline loops: CDR1 LGHNA, CDR2 YSLEER. CDR3 size: 18 residues. The chain's CDR3 is CASSQDPSTSGSLYEQYF. In nucleotides, the CDR3 is TGCGCCAGCAGCCAAGACCCGAGCACTAGCGGGAGTCTCTACGAGCAGTACTTC.

This clone has only a few counts. CDR3 region: CASGTSGSGYNEQFF. DNA of the CDR3: TGTGCCAGCGGGACTAGCGGGAGCGGATACAATGAGCAGTTCTTC. The chain couples TRBV25-1 to TRBJ2-1; 14 nucleotides match TRBD2. This CDR3 is built from 15 residues. V shed 8 bases and J 4 bases; nucleotides not matched to a gene: 4. Germline V gene data show CDR1 as MGHDK and CDR2 as SYGVNS. The whole variable domain, remainder taken from reference TRBV25-1 and TRBJ2-1, is EADIYQTPRYLVIGTGKKITLECSQTMGHDKMYWYQQDPGMELHLIHYSYGVNSTEKGDLSSESTVSRIRTEHFPLTLESARPSHTSQYLCASGTSGSGYNEQFFGPGTRLTVL.

This clone has a handful of counts. This rearrangement joins TRBV27 to TRBJ1-5; D not certain. The V end lost 8 bases, the J end lost 4 bases, and 6 bases lay between the germline ends. Germline values: CDR1 MNHEY, CDR2 SMNVEV (reference sequence). This CDR3 region has 11 residues. CDR3 amino acids: CASGLNQPQHF. In DNA form, the CDR3 reads TGTGCCAGCGGCTTGAATCAGCCCCAGCATTTT.